What follows describes a single T cell receptor (beta chain). These data are taken from a study of blood T cell repertoires in COVID-19. At the level of the study: From the United States, Italy and Spain came samples of acute and convalescent COVID-19. PBMCs, B-cell-depleted T cells, or T cells were the source of the cDNA or gDNA that made up the material.

In the original analysis: From reference gene primer amplification, estimates of nucleated cell counts were derived. Sequencing was performed with immunoSEQ multiplex PCR; in TCRdb, only in-frame clones are kept and a portion is missing. V, J and clone size were drawn from that table, and D and trimming were deduced from the DNA. The data show hundreds of thousands of clones, 70% to 90% seen once. This CDR3 contains 13 residues. Trimming took 10 bases from V and 8 from J, leaving 20 bases between them. The sample was peripheral blood. The rearrangement links TRBV12-3 or TRBV12-4 to TRBJ1-2; tentative D call: TRBD1 (6 bases). The sequence came from a young woman who had recovered from COVID-19. The CDR3 DNA reads TGTGCCACCGAACGAACACAGGGAAACGGCTACACCTTC. Its translation is CATERTQGNGYTF.